These 8 T cell receptor beta chains were sequenced from one sample in a study of T cell responses to AZD1222 COVID-19 vaccine. Repertoires were generated with immunoSEQ multiplex PCR, while TCRdb's copy carries only in-frame clones and drops some. The sample carries under 200,000 clones, about 91% recorded once. The sequencing here drew on peripheral blood, taken on day 0 of AZD1222 vaccination. The receptors come from an adult in good health.

The rearrangement links TRBV12-3 or TRBV12-4 to TRBJ1-4; D not resolved. This CDR3 contains 13 residues. Trimming took off 6 bases at V and 3 bases at J, with 8 bases between the two ends. CDR3 DNA sequence: TGTGCCAGCAGGCGTAGTGCTAATGAAAAACTGTTTTTT. This codes for CASRRSANEKLFF.

This sequence joins TRBV28 and TRBJ2-2; D ambiguous. With 8 bases removed from V and 0 bases from J, the gap between germline ends came to 7 bases. This CDR3 spans 13 amino acids. CDR1 and CDR2 (germline): MDHEN, SYDVKM. The CDR3, as DNA: TGTGCCAGCGTGCTTACGAACACCGGGGAGCTGTTTTTT. Protein: CASVLTNTGELFF.

The CDR3 loop reads CASSLGQGAVNEQFF. CDR3 coding DNA: TGTGCCAGCAGTTTAGGACAGGGGGCTGTGAATGAGCAGTTCTTC. The chain recombines TRBV28 with TRBJ2-1; 11 bases fit TRBD1. Per the germline V gene, CDR1 is MDHEN and CDR2 is SYDVKM. V was pared by 2 bases and J by 7 bases, with 4 bases of the junction left unmatched. The CDR3 has 15 residues. Variable domain in full (rest from reference TRBV28 and TRBJ2-1): DVKVTQSSRYLVKRTGEKVFLECVQDMDHENMFWYRQDPGLGLRLIYFSYDVKMKEKGDIPEGYSVSREKKERFSLILESASTNQTSMYLCASSLGQGAVNEQFFGPGTRLTVL.

The chain has TRBV5-1 and TRBJ2-7, with TRBD2 identical over 7 bases. The CDR3 is 15 amino acids. Unmatched junction bases numbered 7, after V lost 1 base and J lost 3 bases. Germline V gene data show CDR1 as SGHRS and CDR2 as YFSETQ. CDR3 residues: CASSLLGLQDYEQYF. As DNA, the CDR3 is TGCGCCAGCAGCTTGTTGGGACTACAGGACTACGAGCAGTACTTC.

CDR3 DNA sequence: TGCAGCGTCGACAGGGAACTACTTACGAACACTGAAGCTTTCTTT. This gives the protein CSVDRELLTNTEAFF. The chain employs TRBV29-1 and TRBJ1-1, with 7 bases lining up with TRBD1. Germline assignment: CDR1 SQVTM and CDR2 ANQGSEA. CDR3 length equals 15 residues. The V segment lost 6 bases and the J segment 1 base; nucleotides outside the gene matches: 11.

The chain uses TRBV6-5 and TRBJ1-1; possible D gene TRBD1, 5 bases. V lost 6 bases to trimming and J lost 5 bases, with 7 bases between them. Per germline, CDR1 MNHEY and CDR2 SVGAGI. The CDR3 covers 11 residues. CDR3 DNA sequence: TGTGCCAGCAGCCACAGGACTGAAGCTTTCTTT. It is translated as CASSHRTEAFF.

The gene calls are TRBV27 and TRBJ2-1, with D possibly being TRBD1 (6 bases). The CDR3 is made up of 13 amino acids. V was cut by 5 bases and J by 7 bases, with 12 bases left in between. Germline V CDR1 and CDR2: MNHEY, SMNVEV (reference sequence). CDR3 region: CASSLGQINEQFF. For the CDR3, the DNA is TGTGCCAGCAGTCTTGGACAGATTAATGAGCAGTTCTTC.

V is TRBV9 and J is TRBJ2-7, with 7 bases matching TRBD1. Germline values: CDR1 SGDLS, CDR2 YYNGEE. There are 13 residues in the CDR3. With 3 bases clipped from V and 5 bases from J, the junction kept 5 bases outside the gene matches. Here the CDR3 DNA reads TGTGCCAGCAGCGGAAGACAGGGTAACGAGCAGTACTTC. Encoded protein: CASSGRQGNEQYF.